The T cell receptor beta chain under discussion was sequenced for a study of cytomegalovirus exposure and HLA in healthy donors. At the level of the study: Out of about 190 million T cells, an earlier analysis found 117 million unique TCR beta sequences in total.

Study results and limitations: Donors were assumed by presence/absence analyses to have roughly uniform sequencing depth.

CDR3 length equals 17 residues. Germline V gene sequence: CDR1 MDHEN, CDR2 SYDVKM. The junction had 17 bases not matched to a gene; V was cut back by 5 bases and J by 5 bases. The PCR had 60 Vbeta and 13 Jbeta primers. Using immunoSEQ multiplex PCR, the repertoire was profiled, and TCRdb retains in-frame clones only, with some absent. The sample shows over 80,000 clones, roughly four fifths of them seen only once. Concerning this clone itself: Its antigen is currently unknown.

Specimen: PBMCs. The chain has TRBV28 and TRBJ1-2; 7 nucleotides line up with TRBD1. This TCR derives from a man in his forties in good health and CMV-seropositive. The CDR3, as DNA: TGTGCCAGCAGTCGTCCCGGGACAGCCGCGAGGCGGTATGGCTACACCTTC. Protein product: CASSRPGTAARRYGYTF.